The following is a TCR beta chain sequence with its context. What it binds is unknown. Germline is not matched at one junction end, which may reflect a read error. This sample is part of a study of neurological immune-mediated disorders. Where libraries were unsorted, they were derived from 2 million PBMCs stored at -80 degrees C. TCRdb re-called the 5' RACE reads with MiXCR, one entry per CDR3 protein. The sample has around 69,000 distinct CDR3 sequences; nearly 3.5% are singletons. This CDR3 is 17 amino acids long. CDR1 SGHRS and CDR2 YFSETQ come from the germline V gene. Points from the study as a whole: Healthy controls had more TCR clonal expansion than multiple sclerosis, which showed the least, whereas HTLV-1-associated myelopathy showed the most. The study found no CDR3 amino acid sequences shared by expanded clones across subjects, suggesting private repertoires in all groups. Phylogenetic grouping put 18 of 34 multiple sclerosis patients' repertoires into one related-CDR3 cluster, a possible signature.

The specimen sequenced was PBMCs. The chain uses TRBV5-1 and TRBJ1-6; D might be TRBD1 (6 bases). This TCR came from a man aged 35 to 55 with multiple sclerosis. CDR3 sequence: CASAGGGPGSYNSTLNF. Written as DNA, the CDR3 is TGCGCCAGCGCCGGCGGGGGGCCCGGCTCCTATAATTCAACCCTCAACTTT.